What follows is one T cell receptor beta chain and its context. Antigen specificity is unknown. These data originate in a study of shared clonotypes between healthy human individuals. Notes on the study in general: Non-shared clonotypes showed lower generation probabilities than clonotypes common to all four donors.

Germline CDR1 reads MDHEN; CDR2 reads SYDVKM. The CDR3 totals 13 residues. V shed 8 bases, J shed 4 bases, and the junction held 6 bases outside the gene matches. A CD45RA+ naive subset and a CD45RA-negative memory subset were split from CD4+ cells. Assay execution proceeded at the deep level. The method was immunoSEQ multiplex PCR; TCRdb's version includes in-frame clones alone and lacks a portion of them. The sample lists approximately 2.4 million clones, 90% to 96% occurring once. The chain employs TRBV28 and TRBJ1-2; 8 nucleotides agree with TRBD1. The sequencing sample was made of naive CD4+ T cells sorted from blood. Subset noted: CD45RA+ positively selected. This TCR derives from a man younger than 35 in good health. Here the CDR3 DNA reads TGTGCCAGCGCCCAGGGGGCTTTCTATGGCTACACCTTC. Translated: CASAQGAFYGYTF.